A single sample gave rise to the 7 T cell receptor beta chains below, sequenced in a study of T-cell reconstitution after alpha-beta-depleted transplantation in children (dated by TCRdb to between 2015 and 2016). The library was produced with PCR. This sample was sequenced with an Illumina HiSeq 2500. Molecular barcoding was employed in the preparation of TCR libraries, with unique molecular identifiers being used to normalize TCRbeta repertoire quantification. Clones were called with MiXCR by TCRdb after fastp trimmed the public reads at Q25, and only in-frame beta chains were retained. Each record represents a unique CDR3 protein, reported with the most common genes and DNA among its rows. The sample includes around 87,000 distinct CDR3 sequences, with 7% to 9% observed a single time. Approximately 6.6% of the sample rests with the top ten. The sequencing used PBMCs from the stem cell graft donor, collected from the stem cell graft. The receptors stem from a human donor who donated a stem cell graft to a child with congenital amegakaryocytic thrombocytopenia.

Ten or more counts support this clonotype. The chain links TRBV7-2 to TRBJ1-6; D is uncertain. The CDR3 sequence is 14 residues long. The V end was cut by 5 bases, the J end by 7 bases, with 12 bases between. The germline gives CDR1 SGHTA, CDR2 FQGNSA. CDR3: CASSLSGVNSPLHF. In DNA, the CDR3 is TGTGCCAGCAGCCTCTCCGGAGTGAATTCACCCCTCCACTTT.

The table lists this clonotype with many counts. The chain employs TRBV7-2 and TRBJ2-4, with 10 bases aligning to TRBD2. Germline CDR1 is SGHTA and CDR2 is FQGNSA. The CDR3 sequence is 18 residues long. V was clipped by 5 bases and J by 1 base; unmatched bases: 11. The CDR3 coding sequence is TGTGCCAGCAGCCGACTAGCGGGTACGAACGTGGCCAAAAACATTCAGTACTTC. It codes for CASSRLAGTNVAKNIQYF.

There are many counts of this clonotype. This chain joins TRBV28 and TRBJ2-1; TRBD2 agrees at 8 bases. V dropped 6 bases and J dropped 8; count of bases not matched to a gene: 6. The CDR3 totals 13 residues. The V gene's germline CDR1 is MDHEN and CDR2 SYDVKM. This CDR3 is CASSRTSTDEQFF. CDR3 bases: TGTGCCAGCAGCCGGACTAGCACGGATGAGCAGTTCTTC.

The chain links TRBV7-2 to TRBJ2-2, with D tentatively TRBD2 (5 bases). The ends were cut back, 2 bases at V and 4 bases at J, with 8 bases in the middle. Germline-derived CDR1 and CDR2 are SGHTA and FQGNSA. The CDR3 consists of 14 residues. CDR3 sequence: CASSLIEGTGELFF. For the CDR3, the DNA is TGTGCCAGCAGCTTAATCGAGGGCACCGGGGAGCTGTTTTTT.

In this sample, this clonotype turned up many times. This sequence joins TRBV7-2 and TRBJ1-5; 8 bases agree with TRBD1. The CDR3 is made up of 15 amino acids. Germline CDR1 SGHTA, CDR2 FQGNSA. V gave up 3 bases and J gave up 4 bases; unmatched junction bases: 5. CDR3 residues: CASSLVWTGNQPQHF. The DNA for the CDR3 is TGTGCCAGCAGCTTGGTATGGACAGGGAATCAGCCCCAGCATTTT.

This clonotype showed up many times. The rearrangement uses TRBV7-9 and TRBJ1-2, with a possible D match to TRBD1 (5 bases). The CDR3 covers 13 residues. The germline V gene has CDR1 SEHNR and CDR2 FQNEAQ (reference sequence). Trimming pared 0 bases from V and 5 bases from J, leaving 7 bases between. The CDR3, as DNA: TGTGCCAGCAGCTTAGCGGGGGTTTATGGCTACACCTTC. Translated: CASSLAGVYGYTF. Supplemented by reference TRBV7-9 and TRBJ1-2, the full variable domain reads DTGVSQNPRHKITKRGQNVTFRCDPISEHNRLYWYRQTLGQGPEFLTYFQNEAQLEKSRLLSDRFSAERPKGSFSTLEIQRTEQGDSAMYLCASSLAGVYGYTFGSGTRLTVV.

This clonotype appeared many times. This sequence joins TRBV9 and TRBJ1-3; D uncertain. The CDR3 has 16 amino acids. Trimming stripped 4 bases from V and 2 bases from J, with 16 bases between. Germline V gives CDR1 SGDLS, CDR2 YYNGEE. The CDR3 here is CASSITPDLAGNTIYF. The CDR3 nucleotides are TGTGCCAGCAGCATAACACCGGATTTGGCTGGAAACACCATATATTTT.